This T cell receptor (beta chain) was sequenced for a study of blood T cell repertoires in COVID-19. The method was immunoSEQ multiplex PCR; TCRdb's version includes in-frame clones alone and lacks a portion of them. The sample lists some 300,000 clones, more than 75% occurring once. The CDR3 has 14 amino acids. Trimming at V came to 6 bases and at J to 1 base, leaving 5 bases not matched to a gene. The germline CDR1 and CDR2 sequences are SGHRS and YFSETQ. The rearrangement uses TRBV5-1 and TRBJ2-3; 7 nucleotides match TRBD2. The specimen sequenced was PBMCs or T cells enriched from blood (not recorded which). The sequence was obtained from a woman aged 55-75 years in a cohort exposed to, infected with or recovered from COVID-19 (not recorded which). CDR3 sequence (DNA): TGCGCCAGCAAGGTCCGGGGGGGCACAGATACGCAGTATTTT. Its protein is CASKVRGGTDTQYF.